This T cell receptor (beta chain) was identified during a study of sequential checkpoint blockade in melanoma. Background on the study: Patients were randomized 1:1 to nivolumab-then-ipilimumab or ipilimumab-then-nivolumab first-line. Each arm's sequence ended with maintenance nivolumab.

The CDR3 is 15 residues long. The junction had 8 bases not matched to a gene; V was cut back by 3 bases and J by 5 bases. The germline V gene has CDR1 MGHRA and CDR2 YSYEKL. Produced via immunoSEQ multiplex PCR; TCRdb's table is partial and in-frame only. The data contain around 18,000 clones, around two thirds of them singletons. This sample's treatment: randomized to nivolumab then ipilimumab (arm A) or the reverse (arm B). DNA-damaging chemotherapy had not been given to any patient beforehand. Sorted cells were live CD3+CD8+, lacking CD19 and CD56, from PBMCs. The material sequenced was CD8+ T cells sorted from blood (inferred from file names), taken from a patient given nivolumab and ipilimumab in sequence. The chain carries TRBV4-1 and TRBJ2-3; 7 bases map to TRBD1. The sequence came from a human donor with melanoma. Here the CDR3 DNA reads TGCGCCAGCAGCCAGGAATACAGGGGATTAGATACGCAGTATTTT. As protein: CASSQEYRGLDTQYF.